Listed here are 21 T cell receptor gamma chains from one sample, sequenced in a study of gamma delta lymphoproliferative disorders and STAT genes. TCRdb re-called the multiplex PCR reads with CATT. The profile covers some 1,200 gamma-chain clones, with over 8.5% appearing a single time and 70% to 90% taken by the ten largest. Sequencing used genomic DNA taken from PBMCs of patients and controls. Source material: blood. The receptors were sampled from a human donor with gamma-delta T-cell large granular lymphocyte leukemia.

The chain employs TRGV2 and TRGJP2. With V trimmed by 1 base and J by 2 bases, 4 bases remained unmatched. Germline V gene sequence: CDR1 EGSNGY, CDR2 YDSYNSKV. This CDR3 comprises 15 residues. CDR3 amino acids: CATWDGRSSDWIKTF. The CDR3 region has the DNA TGTGCCACCTGGGACGGCCGGAGTAGTGATTGGATCAAGACGTTT.

This clone turned up a few times. The limits of the CDR3 on the DNA are not certain, so only TCRdb's listed CDR3 is given. The rearrangement links TRGV11 to TRGJP1. TRGV11 counts as an open reading frame of uncertain function. The CDR3 is 15 amino acids long, termini counted. Here the CDR3 reads CTTVPAGLEPWFKIF.

The gene calls are TRGV5 and TRGJ1 or TRGJ2. CDR3 length: 12 amino acids. The V segment lost 9 bases and the J segment 7 bases; nucleotides outside the gene matches: 12. CDR1 and CDR2 (germline): VINAFY, YDVSNSKD. In nucleotides, the CDR3 is TGTGCCACCCGTACGCTACCGTATAAGAAACTCTTT. As protein: CATRTLPYKKLF.

The V gene is TRGV3, the J gene TRGJ1 or TRGJ2. Per the germline V gene, CDR1 is VTNTFY and CDR2 is YDVSTARD (reference sequence). The CDR3 loop spans 13 amino acids. The ends lost 5 bases at V and 7 bases at J; junction bases unmatched: 11. The CDR3 DNA sequence: TGTGCCACCTGGGGATTTCATTGCTATAAGAAACTCTTT. As protein: CATWGFHCYKKLF.

By proportion, this clone is medium-sized. The rearrangement links TRGV10 to TRGJ1 or TRGJ2. TRGV10 is identified as an open reading frame with a role that is uncertain. V shed 12 bases, J shed 3 bases, and the junction held 3 bases outside the gene matches. This CDR3 comprises 10 residues. DNA for the CDR3: TGTGCTGCTCTTTATTATAAGAAACTCTTT. This encodes CAALYYKKLF.

By share of the sample, this clone is medium-sized (0.01 to 0.1%). The rearrangement links TRGV8 to TRGJP1. CDR1 and CDR2 from the germline V gene are VENAVY and YDSYNSRV. The V segment lost 2 bases and the J segment 3 bases; nucleotides outside the gene matches: 0. This CDR3 has 13 residues. CDR3 region: CATWDTTGWFKIF. As DNA, the CDR3 is TGTGCCACCTGGGATACCACTGGTTGGTTCAAGATATTT.

This clone rates as medium-sized. The chain links TRGV4 to TRGJP1. Unmatched junction bases numbered 12, after V lost 4 bases and J lost 4 bases. There are 16 residues in the CDR3. Germline CDR1 and CDR2: EGSTGY and YDSYTSSV. This chain's CDR3 is CATWESRIGTGWFKIF. In nucleotides, the CDR3 is TGTGCCACCTGGGAATCTCGGATCGGCACTGGTTGGTTCAAGATATTT.

This clone was counted between two and nine times. The chain joins TRGV2 to TRGJ1 or TRGJ2. The germline V gene has CDR1 EGSNGY and CDR2 YDSYNSKV. The CDR3 spans 14 residues. Trimming at V came to 0 bases and at J to 7 bases, leaving 9 bases not matched to a gene. CDR3 DNA: TGTGCCACCTGGGACGGGGCTCCAGGGTATAAGAAACTCTTT. This translates into CATWDGAPGYKKLF.

This clone is labeled as medium-sized (0.01 to 0.1%). It is unclear where the CDR3 begins or ends on the DNA, so no DNA is shown, and the CDR3 is as TCRdb lists it. This rearrangement joins TRGV11 to TRGJ1 or TRGJ2. TRGV11 is marked as an open reading frame, function uncertain. A total of 15 residues make up the CDR3, ends included. The CDR3: CTTVPAGSPYYKKLF.

The V gene corresponds to TRGV2; no J gene was called. Looked up from germline, CDR1 is EGSNGY and CDR2 is YDSYNSKV. The CDR3 totals 10 residues. The DNA for the CDR3 is TGTGCCACCTGGGACGGCAAGAAACTCTTC. Encoded protein: CATWDGKKLF.

Judged by abundance, this clone is medium-sized. A read error is the likely source, as a far larger clone sits one nucleotide away. This sample includes further DNA sequences coding for the same CDR3. This sequence joins TRGV4 and TRGJ1 or TRGJ2. The CDR3 has 16 amino acids. Germline CDR1 reads EGSTGY; CDR2 reads YDSYTSSV. CDR3 region: CATWDGPSMDYYKKLF. CDR3 nucleotide sequence: TGTGCCACCTGGGACGGGCCTAGCATGGATTATTATAAGAAACTATTT.

As to this clone: A far larger clone lies a single base away; this is likely a read error. In the same sample, other DNA sequences code for this CDR3. The chain links TRGV8 to TRGJP2. This CDR3 spans 12 amino acids. Looked up from germline, CDR1 is VENAVY and CDR2 is YDSYNSRV. The CDR3 DNA is TGCGCCACCTGGGATAGTGATTGGATCAAGACGTTT. Residues: CATWDSDWIKTF.

This clone was counted many times. In the same sample, other DNA sequences code for this CDR3. The chain uses TRGV3 and TRGJ1 or TRGJ2. Per the germline V gene, CDR1 is VTNTFY and CDR2 is YDVSTARD (reference sequence). Trimming removed 0 bases from V and 10 bases from J; junction bases left unmatched: 3. The CDR3 loop spans 11 amino acids. As DNA, the CDR3 is TGTGCCACCTGGGACAGGCCCAAGAAACTCTTT. Its translation is CATWDRPKKLF.

In this sample, this clone is medium-sized (0.01 to 0.1%). The genes are TRGV2 and TRGJ1 or TRGJ2. CDR3 length: 15 residues. V trimming: 0 bases; J trimming: 3 bases; junction bases outside the gene matches: 8. The germline gives CDR1 EGSNGY, CDR2 YDSYNSKV. CDR3 protein: CATWDGQGFYYKKLF. The CDR3 nucleotides read TGTGCCACCTGGGACGGGCAGGGGTTTTATTATAAGAAACTCTTT.

This clone counts as medium-sized. The rearrangement joins TRGV2 to TRGJ1 or TRGJ2. Looked up from germline, CDR1 is EGSNGY and CDR2 is YDSYNSKV. V gave up 0 bases and J gave up 2 bases; unmatched junction bases: 7. The CDR3 runs 15 residues. CDR3 sequence (DNA): TGTGCCACCTGGGACGGGCCGGCGGATTATTATAAGAAACTCTTT. It specifies CATWDGPADYYKKLF.

This clone turned up a few times. The rearrangement joins TRGV2 to TRGJ1 or TRGJ2. This CDR3 is 13 amino acids long. J was trimmed by 7 bases and V by 0 bases; bases with no gene match: 6. Germline CDR1 reads EGSNGY; CDR2 reads YDSYNSKV. The CDR3 region is CATWDGLRYKKLF. CDR3 bases: TGTGCCACCTGGGACGGGCTTCGGTATAAGAAACTCTTT.

The table lists this clone with a few counts. The chain has TRGV8 and TRGJP2. CDR3 size: 14 residues. The trim removed 2 bases at V and 2 bases at J, leaving 2 bases unmatched. Germline V lookup: CDR1 VENAVY, CDR2 YDSYNSRV. The CDR3 bases are TGTGCCACCTGGGATAAAAGTAGTGATTGGATCAAGACGTTT. It specifies CATWDKSSDWIKTF.

As for this clone: The DNA is left out, because the CDR3 cannot be placed on it with certainty; the CDR3 is given as TCRdb lists it. The chain joins TRGV3 to TRGJ1 or TRGJ2. The germline V gene has CDR1 VTNTFY and CDR2 YDVSTARD (reference sequence). Inclusive of both ends, the CDR3 amounts to 18 amino acids. This CDR3 is CATWDRRQRNSLAVEQHF.

In the case of this clone: A much larger clone is a single base away; this may be a read error. The DNA is omitted, as the CDR3 cannot be located on it reliably, and the CDR3 follows TCRdb's listing. The chain employs TRGV11 and TRGJP1. TRGV11 is known as an ORF, though its function is uncertain. Both ends counted, the CDR3 spans 18 residues. CDR3 region: CTTVPAGLGDPTGWFKIF.

This clone counts as medium-sized (0.01 to 0.1%). The J gene is TRGJP2, the V gene TRGV4. The V gene end was trimmed by 4 bases and the J gene end by 3 bases; junction bases not matched to a gene: 20. CDR3 length: 19 residues. The germline V gene encodes CDR1 EGSTGY and CDR2 YDSYTSSV. CDR3 bases: TGTGCCACCTGGGACGGGCGAGGCCCTGACTTGGGTAGTGATTGGATCAAGACGTTT. Protein: CATWDGRGPDLGSDWIKTF.

This clone rates as medium-sized. This sequence joins TRGV8 and TRGJP. Germline-derived CDR1 and CDR2 are VENAVY and YDSYNSRV. Germline trimming cut 3 bases from V and 9 bases from J; bases unmatched to any gene: 8. The CDR3 has 16 amino acids. The CDR3: CATWDYCGLGKKIKVF. CDR3 DNA sequence: TGTGCCACCTGGGATTACTGCGGGTTGGGCAAAAAAATCAAGGTATTT.